This TCR beta chain is drawn from a study of cytomegalovirus exposure and HLA in healthy donors. 13 Jbeta primers and 60 Vbeta primers were used for the PCR. Produced via immunoSEQ multiplex PCR; TCRdb's table is partial and in-frame only. The top ten hold roughly 13% of the sample, which has about 180,000 clones, roughly 80% seen once. Study outcomes and limitations: In a later analysis, V- and J-gene trimming of beta chains associated with a DCLRE1C missense variant, replicated independently. TCR beta sequences numbering 16,951 were associated with HLA alleles at 0.05 false discovery rate in a later analysis.

About this clone: The antigen remains unidentified.

The length of the CDR3 is 16 residues. Germline V lookup: CDR1 LNHNV, CDR2 YYDKDF (reference sequence). Trimming at V came to 5 bases and at J to 2 bases, leaving 8 bases not matched to a gene. This receptor was obtained from a woman aged 50 to 60 in good health and CMV-seropositive. This chain joins TRBV15 and TRBJ2-3, with 9 bases fitting TRBD1. The sequenced material came from PBMCs. This CDR3 reads CATSVTGTGFTDTQYF. The CDR3 coding sequence is TGTGCCACCAGCGTTACCGGGACAGGGTTCACAGATACGCAGTATTTT.